These 5 T cell receptor beta chains originate from one sample sequenced in a study of cytomegalovirus exposure and HLA in healthy donors (dated by TCRdb to about 2017). The method behind the library was the immunoSEQ multiplex PCR assay. For the multiplex PCR, a mixture combining 60 forward primers for TCR Vbeta segments and 13 reverse primers for TCR Jbeta segments was used. TCRdb stores this immuneACCESS table with in-frame sequences only. Part of the clones is absent; in the studies checked, under half of the shortfall reflects unresolved V genes, and no reason is known for the rest. The sample table lists 95,000 to 150,000 clones, 70% to 75% of them with a count of one. The ten biggest clones cover 4.1% of the sample. The sample was PBMCs. The receptors stem from a woman in her 40s in good health and CMV-seronegative.

V is TRBV7-2 and J is TRBJ1-4; TRBD1 matches at 7 bases. Unmatched junction bases numbered 8, after V lost 1 base and J lost 12 bases. This CDR3 has 14 amino acids. CDR1 and CDR2 (germline): SGHTA, FQGNSA. CDR3 sequence (DNA): TGTGCCAGCAGCTTAGGAGTGGGGACAGTCCAACTGTTTTTT. Encoded protein: CASSLGVGTVQLFF. The entire variable domain, with the rest obtained from reference TRBV7-2 and TRBJ1-4, is as follows: GAGVSQSPSNKVTEKGKDVELRCDPISGHTALYWYRQSLGQGLEFLIYFQGNSAPDKSGLPSDRFSAERTGGSVSTLTIQRTQQEDSAVYLCASSLGVGTVQLFFGSGTQLSVL.

V usage is TRBV18 and J usage is TRBJ2-5; D possibly corresponds to TRBD2 (5 bases). V was shortened by 5 bases and J by 4 bases, with 20 bases between the two germline ends. The CDR3 totals 16 residues. Germline-derived CDR1 and CDR2 are KGHSH and LQKENI. This CDR3 is CASSAVVARGSETQYF. Written as DNA, the CDR3 is TGTGCCAGCTCAGCCGTTGTAGCGAGAGGCTCAGAGACCCAGTACTTC.

This clone was seen a single time. The chain is built from TRBV2 and TRBJ2-5; a weak D match, TRBD1 (5 bases). Trimming took off 10 bases at V and 2 bases at J, with 14 bases between the two ends. Germline V lookup: CDR1 SNHLY, CDR2 FYNNEI. CDR3 size: 13 residues. The CDR3 spells CATRAGQQETQYF. The DNA of the CDR3 is TGTGCCACCCGGGCAGGGCAGCAAGAGACCCAGTACTTC.

Of note for this clone: A much larger clone lies a single base off, so this may be a read error. The rearrangement joins TRBV11-2 to TRBJ1-1; D remains ambiguous. CDR1 and CDR2 (germline): SGHAT, FQNNGV. V was clipped by 2 bases and J by 0 bases, with 4 bases between them. The CDR3 is 13 amino acids. Here the CDR3 DNA reads TGTGCCAGCAGCTTACAGGTGAACACTGAAGCTTTCTTT. This sequence encodes CASSLQVNTEAFF.

The chain carries TRBV5-4 and TRBJ2-7, with TRBD1 matching over 11 bases. Germline V gene sequence: CDR1 SGHNT, CDR2 YYREEE (reference sequence). Germline trimming cut 3 bases from V and 6 bases from J; bases unmatched to any gene: 5. The CDR3 consists of 14 residues. In DNA form, the CDR3 reads TGTGCCAGCAGCTCGGGACAGGGGGAGGCCGAGCAGTACTTC. It translates to CASSSGQGEAEQYF.